The 23 T cell receptor beta chains below all came from one sample that was sequenced in a study of shared T cell receptors in the human thymus. TCRdb keeps only in-frame clones here, not all; method: immunoSEQ multiplex PCR. The data hold more than 300,000 clones, with over 90% observed a single time. The sequencing sample was made of thymocytes. The receptor set was obtained from a human donor.

The chain is built from TRBV7-2 and TRBJ1-5; D might be TRBD1 (5 bases). Germline CDR1 and CDR2: SGHTA and FQGNSA. The CDR3 has 16 amino acids. Trimming removed 0 bases at V and 1 base at J, with 10 bases between. The CDR3 sequence: CASSLARGRSNQPQHF. The CDR3 DNA is TGTGCCAGCAGCTTAGCTAGGGGAAGGAGCAATCAGCCCCAGCATTTT.

This chain uses TRBV13 with TRBJ1-5; no clear D gene. V was clipped by 3 bases and J by 2 bases, with 8 bases between them. This CDR3 has 14 residues. Germline CDR1 reads PRHDT; CDR2 reads FYEKMQ (reference sequence). In DNA, the CDR3 is TGTGCCAGCAGCTTCGCCGGTGGCAATCAGCCCCAGCATTTT. Protein product: CASSFAGGNQPQHF.

The chain uses TRBV20-1 and TRBJ2-5; D unclear. The CDR3 loop spans 11 amino acids. Trimming stripped 3 bases from V and 4 bases from J, with 6 bases between. CDR1 and CDR2 from the germline V gene are DFQATT and SNEGSKA (reference sequence). CDR3 DNA: TGCAGTGCTAGCATTGGAGAGACCCAGTACTTC. The encoded protein is CSASIGETQYF.

This clone was recorded only once. The chain uses TRBV7-6 and TRBJ2-7; 7 bases map to TRBD1. CDR1 and CDR2 from the germline V gene are SGHVS and FNYEAQ. J lost 2 bases, V lost 5 bases, and 9 bases had no gene match. This CDR3 has 15 amino acids. In DNA, the CDR3 is TGTGCCAGCAGCCACACAGGGGTTCCCACCTACGAGCAGTACTTC. Translating gives CASSHTGVPTYEQYF.

CDR3 DNA: TGTGCCAGCAGCCGAGGGGCGGGAGGTTCTAGTGAGCAGTTCTTC. This sequence encodes CASSRGAGGSSEQFF. V is TRBV7-3 and J is TRBJ2-1; 8 bases agree with TRBD2. The CDR3 has 15 residues. The V gene end was trimmed by 5 bases and the J gene end by 9 bases; junction bases not matched to a gene: 12. Germline V CDR1 and CDR2: SGHTA, FQGTGA.

The chain joins TRBV27 to TRBJ2-2, with TRBD2 as a possible D gene (5 bases). Looked up from germline, CDR1 is MNHEY and CDR2 is SMNVEV (reference sequence). Trimming shortened V by 2 bases and J by 0 bases, and 13 bases separated the two germline ends. This CDR3 has 17 residues. The DNA for the CDR3 is TGTGCCAGCAGTTTAAAGGGAACTAGAGCGAACACCGGGGAGCTGTTTTTT. Amino acid sequence: CASSLKGTRANTGELFF.

This clone was counted once. The chain carries TRBV2 and TRBJ2-7; 7 bases map to TRBD1. Germline V gene sequence: CDR1 SNHLY, CDR2 FYNNEI. The CDR3 spans 18 residues. J was trimmed by 0 bases and V by 0 bases; bases with no gene match: 11. The CDR3 sequence: CASSEASKKGQHSYEQYF. The DNA for the CDR3 is TGTGCCAGCAGTGAAGCCAGCAAGAAGGGACAGCACTCCTACGAGCAGTACTTC.

V is TRBV7-2 and J is TRBJ2-1; D may be TRBD1 (5 bases). The CDR3 runs to 12 residues. Trimming removed 3 bases at V and 9 bases at J, with 9 bases between. The germline gives CDR1 SGHTA, CDR2 FQGNSA. The CDR3 region has the DNA TGTGCCAGCAGCTTCCGACAGTCTGAGCAGTTCTTC. Encoded protein: CASSFRQSEQFF.

The rearrangement joins TRBV20-1 to TRBJ2-1; TRBD2 is a possible D gene (5 bases). V was cut by 0 bases and J by 13 bases, with 7 bases left in between. This CDR3 is 10 amino acids long. The germline CDR1 and CDR2 sequences are DFQATT and SNEGSKA (reference sequence). CDR3 coding DNA: TGCAGTGCTAGAGATGGGAGCCAGTTCTTC. This encodes CSARDGSQFF.

The V call is TRBV28, the J call TRBJ2-1; maybe TRBD1 (7 bases). CDR3 length: 18 amino acids. Between the trimmed V and J ends, which lost 2 bases and 5 bases, there was a span of 22 bases. CDR1 and CDR2 (germline): MDHEN, SYDVKM. The CDR3 is CASSLKVTGVWRDNEQFF. The CDR3, as DNA: TGTGCCAGCAGTTTAAAAGTTACAGGGGTCTGGAGGGACAATGAGCAGTTCTTC.

The chain has TRBV27 and TRBJ1-5; 10 positions agree with TRBD1. V shed 2 bases and J 9 bases; nucleotides not matched to a gene: 10. From germline, CDR1 is MNHEY and CDR2 SMNVEV (reference sequence). The CDR3 contains 16 residues. CDR3 DNA: TGTGCCAGCAGTTTAACCGGGACAGGGGAGGATCGGCCCCAGCATTTT. Its protein is CASSLTGTGEDRPQHF.

The rearrangement links TRBV29-1 to TRBJ2-2, with D maybe TRBD2 (6 bases). This CDR3 has 13 residues. Germline CDR1 and CDR2: SQVTM and ANQGSEA. V lost 6 bases to trimming and J lost 7 bases, with 15 bases between them. This CDR3 is CSVLRERNGELFF. Written as DNA, the CDR3 is TGCAGCGTCCTACGGGAGCGGAACGGGGAGCTGTTTTTT.

The chain recombines TRBV5-5 with TRBJ1-5; TRBD1 agrees at 7 bases. V dropped 0 bases and J dropped 0; count of bases not matched to a gene: 12. This CDR3 contains 19 residues. Germline V CDR1 and CDR2: SGHKS, YYEKEE (reference sequence). CDR3 loop: CASSLELTGQIYSNQPQHF. For the CDR3, the DNA is TGTGCCAGCAGCTTGGAGTTGACGGGACAGATCTATAGCAATCAGCCCCAGCATTTT. The variable domain in full, completed from reference TRBV5-5 and TRBJ1-5, reads DAGVTQSPTHLIKTRGQQVTLRCSPISGHKSVSWYQQVLGQGPQFIFQYYEKEERGRGNFPDRFSARQFPNYSSELNVNALLLGDSALYLCASSLELTGQIYSNQPQHFGDGTRLSIL.

V and J are TRBV19 and TRBJ2-5; D not certain. The germline V and J ends were trimmed by 5 bases and 7 bases, with 5 bases remaining between them. The germline V gene encodes CDR1 LNHDA and CDR2 SQIVND (reference sequence). CDR3 length equals 10 residues. The CDR3 DNA is TGTGCCAGTAGTCTCGGGACCCAGTACTTC. Protein product: CASSLGTQYF. Supplemented by reference TRBV19 and TRBJ2-5, the full variable domain reads DGGITQSPKYLFRKEGQNVTLSCEQNLNHDAMYWYRQDPGQGLRLIYYSQIVNDFQKGDIAEGYSVSREKKESFPLTVTSAQKNPTAFYLCASSLGTQYFGPGTRLLVL.

V gene TRBV19 combines with J gene TRBJ2-1; 10 bases match TRBD2. The CDR3 is 17 amino acids. The trim removed 11 bases at V and 2 bases at J, leaving 15 bases unmatched. Germline CDR1 LNHDA, CDR2 SQIVND (reference sequence). CDR3 sequence (DNA): TGTGCCTCATCTCCGGGGGATACTAGCGGGGCCTACAATGAGCAGTTCTTC. As protein: CASSPGDTSGAYNEQFF.

The rearrangement joins TRBV7-7 to TRBJ2-2, with TRBD1 matching over 7 bases. Trimming took 3 bases from V and 5 from J; bases not matched to a gene: 3. Germline V CDR1 and CDR2: SSHAT, FNYEAQ (reference sequence). The CDR3 covers 14 residues. The CDR3 spells CASSFHRGTGELFF. Written as DNA, the CDR3 is TGTGCCAGCAGCTTCCACAGGGGAACCGGGGAGCTGTTTTTT.

V usage is TRBV7-9 and J usage is TRBJ2-1; 14 bases are shared with TRBD2. The CDR3 contains 15 residues. The J segment lost 5 bases and the V segment lost 5 bases, leaving 2 bases of the junction unmatched. The germline V gene has CDR1 SEHNR and CDR2 FQNEAQ (reference sequence). CDR3 DNA: TGTGCCAGCAGCCAGACTAGCGGGAGGGACAATGAGCAGTTCTTC. As protein: CASSQTSGRDNEQFF.

The genes are TRBV6-1 and TRBJ2-1, with a weak D call TRBD2 (5 bases). The CDR3 has 14 amino acids. CDR1 is MNHNS, CDR2 SASEGT, per germline. V was trimmed by 1 base and J by 4 bases, leaving 8 bases between them. In DNA form, the CDR3 reads TGTGCCAGCAGTGAAGGGACTGTTTACAATGAGCAGTTCTTC. Amino acids: CASSEGTVYNEQFF.

The CDR3 here is CASSVLAGRNNEQFF. CDR3 DNA sequence: TGTGCCAGCAGCGTACTAGCGGGTCGGAACAATGAGCAGTTCTTC. This chain uses TRBV5-8 with TRBJ2-1, with TRBD2 identical over 9 bases. The CDR3 has 15 amino acids. V was pared by 4 bases and J by 5 bases, with 7 bases of the junction left unmatched. CDR1 is SGHTS and CDR2 is YDEGEE in the germline V gene.

The V call is TRBV7-9, the J call TRBJ2-3; 10 positions match TRBD2. The V gene's germline CDR1 is SEHNR and CDR2 FQNEAQ (reference sequence). The CDR3 extends over 18 amino acids. After removal of 4 bases from V and 0 bases from J, the junction contained 10 bases not matched to a gene. CDR3 DNA: TGTGCCAGCAGCTGCCGAAGAGCGGGAGGGACTAGCACAGATACGCAGTATTTT. Translated: CASSCRRAGGTSTDTQYF.

This chain uses TRBV5-1 with TRBJ1-2, with D possibly TRBD1 on 5 matching bases. Germline lookup yields CDR1 SGHRS and CDR2 YFSETQ. The CDR3 is made up of 14 amino acids. The ends were cut back, 7 bases at V and 0 bases at J, with 13 bases in the middle. CDR3 nucleotide sequence: TGCGCCAGCCGTGACAGCACAGCTAACTATGGCTACACCTTC. This gives the protein CASRDSTANYGYTF.

This clone was found a few times. Mismatch with germline at one junction end may stem from a read error. This chain joins TRBV7-7 and TRBJ2-5; D tentatively fits TRBD1 or TRBD2 (5 bases each). The CDR3 spans 14 residues. Germline lookup yields CDR1 SSHAT and CDR2 FNYEAQ (reference sequence). CDR3 sequence reads: CASSLRGPKETQYF. The DNA for the CDR3 is TGTGCTAGCAGCTTACGGGGACCGAAAGAGACCCAGTACTTC.

The CDR3 DNA is TGTGCCAGCAGTTATAGAGGGGGACAGGGGGTCCCCATATATTTT. This gives the protein CASSYRGGQGVPIYF. This sequence joins TRBV7-2 and TRBJ1-3; TRBD1 aligns across 11 bases. The trim removed 6 bases at V and 11 bases at J, leaving 12 bases unmatched. The CDR3 covers 15 residues. Per the germline V gene, CDR1 is SGHTA and CDR2 is FQGNSA.